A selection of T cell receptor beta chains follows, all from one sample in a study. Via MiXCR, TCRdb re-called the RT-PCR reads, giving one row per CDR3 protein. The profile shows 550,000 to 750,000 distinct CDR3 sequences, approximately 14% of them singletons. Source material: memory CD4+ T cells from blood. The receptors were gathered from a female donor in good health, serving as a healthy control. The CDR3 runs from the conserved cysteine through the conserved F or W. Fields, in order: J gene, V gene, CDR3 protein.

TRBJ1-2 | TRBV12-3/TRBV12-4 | CASGPSRTELYGYTF
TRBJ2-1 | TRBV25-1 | CASSDPGTGGVSEQFF
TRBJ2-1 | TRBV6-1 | CASSEGRGGGPNEQFF
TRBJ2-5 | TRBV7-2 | CASSFSGGRQETQYF
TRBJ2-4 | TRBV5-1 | CASRFGGGNIQYF
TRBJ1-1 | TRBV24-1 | CATSDEQNTEAFF
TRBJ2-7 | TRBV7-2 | CASRSDRSSAYEQYF
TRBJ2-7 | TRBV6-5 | CASSYKPQGRIGNYEQYF
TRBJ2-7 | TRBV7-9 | CASSSAQNYEQYF
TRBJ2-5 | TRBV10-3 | CAIGRDRQETQYF
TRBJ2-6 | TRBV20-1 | CSAKGRGVRSGANVLTF
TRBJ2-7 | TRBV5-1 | CASSRGTASGDEQYF
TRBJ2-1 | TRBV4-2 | CASSQERNQGQFF
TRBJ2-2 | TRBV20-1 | CSARVQGAGTGELFF
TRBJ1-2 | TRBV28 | CASSLDIGYGYTF
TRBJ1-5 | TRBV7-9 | CASSPADGNQPQHF
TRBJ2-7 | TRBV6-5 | CASSFVRLAGTHEQYF
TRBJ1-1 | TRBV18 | CASSPPGTPNTEAFF
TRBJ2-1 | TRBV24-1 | CATSDFGNEQFF
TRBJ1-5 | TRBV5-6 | CASSLFRAGNQPQHF
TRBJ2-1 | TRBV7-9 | CASNLLASGNEQFF
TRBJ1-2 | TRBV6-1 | CASMMGGGHYGYTF
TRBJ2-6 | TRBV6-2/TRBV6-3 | CASSYSPPGANVLTF
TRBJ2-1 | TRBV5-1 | CASSLQGQGLNEQFF
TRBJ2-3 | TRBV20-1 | CSARGQGAGDTQYF